The 5 T cell receptor beta chains below all came from one sample that was sequenced in a study of shared clonotypes between healthy human individuals. Sequencing used immunoSEQ multiplex PCR; TCRdb keeps in-frame clones, though not all of them. The profile shows more than 2 million clones, 85% to 95% of them singletons. Naive CD8 cells comprised CD45RO-negative, CCR7-positively selected cells, excluding terminally differentiated effector memory CD45RA+ cells. The specimen was naive CD8+ T cells from PBMCs. Source of these receptors: a man between 18 and 35 years old in good health. Some clones in this sample may be carry-over from other donors' samples.

The J gene is TRBJ2-7, the V gene TRBV15; TRBD1 might be the D (7 bases). Germline values: CDR1 LNHNV, CDR2 YYDKDF (reference sequence). Trimming took off 0 bases at V and 6 bases at J, with 15 bases between the two ends. The CDR3 extends over 15 amino acids. DNA of the CDR3: TGTGCCACCAGCAGAGATGCGGAGGGGGCCAGCGAGCAGTACTTC. As protein: CATSRDAEGASEQYF.

V gene TRBV9 combines with J gene TRBJ2-1, with TRBD2 matching over 8 bases. The V and J ends lost 1 base and 2 bases, in that order; junction bases with no gene match: 17. The CDR3 sequence is 20 residues long. Germline loops: CDR1 SGDLS, CDR2 YYNGEE. CDR3 sequence: CASSVSHSYRAGAAYNEQFF. CDR3 coding DNA: TGTGCCAGCAGCGTAAGCCATAGCTACCGAGCGGGAGCCGCCTACAATGAGCAGTTCTTC.

This sequence joins TRBV4-1 and TRBJ1-4; no firm D call. This CDR3 spans 15 amino acids. Trimming pared 3 bases from V and 4 bases from J, leaving 12 bases between. Germline V CDR1 and CDR2: MGHRA, YSYEKL. Written as DNA, the CDR3 is TGCGCCAGCAGCCAGGCCGTGAGAATTAATGAAAAACTGTTTTTT. Its translation is CASSQAVRINEKLFF.

The CDR3 bases are TGTGCCAGCAGTATACTCACCGGGACAGGACACTACGAGCAGTACTTC. Amino acid sequence: CASSILTGTGHYEQYF. The chain has TRBV27 and TRBJ2-7; 8 positions match TRBD1. The germline V gene has CDR1 MNHEY and CDR2 SMNVEV (reference sequence). The CDR3 covers 16 residues. The trim removed 5 bases at V and 3 bases at J, leaving 12 bases unmatched.

The chain joins TRBV2 to TRBJ2-5, with D uncertain. The V and J ends lost 2 bases and 4 bases respectively, with 11 bases between them. CDR1 is SNHLY, CDR2 FYNNEI, per germline. The length of the CDR3 is 14 residues. CDR3 coding DNA: TGTGCCAGCAGTGAATGGGTAGTCCCAGAGACCCAGTACTTC. Translating it yields CASSEWVVPETQYF.